Presented here are 31 T cell receptor beta chains from one specimen sequenced in a study of shared clonotypes between healthy human individuals. Clones were read by immunoSEQ multiplex PCR, and TCRdb kept only the in-frame ones, dropping some. The sample lists around 700,000 clones; about 74% were seen once. The material sequenced was memory CD4+ T cells sorted from blood. This sample's subset: CD45RA-negative fraction. The receptors shown here come from a woman in her 30s in good health.

Regarding this clone: One end of the junction varies from germline; a read error may be responsible. V and J are TRBV10-3 and TRBJ2-4, with no clear D. Germline V gene sequence: CDR1 ENHRY, CDR2 SYGVKD. CDR3 length: 13 amino acids. The CDR3 coding sequence is TGTGCCATCAGTCAGTCGACGGCAAACATTCAGTACTTC. It yields the protein CAISQSTANIQYF.

A word on this clone: The same CDR3 can be traced to other DNA sequences in this sample. The chain links TRBV6-5 to TRBJ2-3; 7 nucleotides match TRBD1. The junction had 5 bases not matched to a gene; V was cut back by 5 bases and J by 3 bases. Germline values: CDR1 MNHEY, CDR2 SVGAGI. CDR3 size: 14 residues. The CDR3 sequence: CASSPRTGTDTQYF. CDR3 coding DNA: TGTGCCAGCAGTCCCCGGACAGGTACAGATACGCAGTATTTT.

V is TRBV15 and J is TRBJ1-3; D is ambiguous. Germline assignment: CDR1 LNHNV and CDR2 YYDKDF (reference sequence). With 4 bases removed from V and 4 bases from J, the gap between germline ends came to 8 bases. The CDR3 extends over 13 amino acids. For the CDR3, the DNA is TGTGCCACCAGCAATGGTCCCGGAAACACCATATATTTT. Translation gives CATSNGPGNTIYF.

CDR3 in amino acids: CASSRDSNRGQGTEAFF. CDR3 nucleotide sequence: TGCGCCAGCAGCCGCGACAGTAACAGGGGGCAGGGCACTGAAGCTTTCTTT. This chain uses TRBV4-1 with TRBJ1-1; 9 nucleotides align to TRBD1. The ends lost 4 bases at V and 4 bases at J; junction bases unmatched: 13. Per the germline V gene, CDR1 is MGHRA and CDR2 is YSYEKL. The CDR3 is 17 amino acids.

The chain is built from TRBV18 and TRBJ1-1, with TRBD1 matching 7 bases. Looked up from germline, CDR1 is KGHSH and CDR2 is LQKENI. This CDR3 contains 13 residues. Trimming at V came to 2 bases and at J to 6 bases, leaving 3 bases not matched to a gene. This chain's CDR3 is CASSPGTGAEAFF. DNA of the CDR3: TGTGCCAGCTCACCAGGTACAGGGGCTGAAGCTTTCTTT.

Here the CDR3 reads CASSDPGQEAFF. The CDR3, as DNA: TGTGCCAGCAGCGACCCGGGACAGGAAGCTTTCTTT. This chain uses TRBV25-1 with TRBJ1-1; TRBD1 agrees at 7 bases. The CDR3 is 12 residues long. With 6 bases clipped from V and 8 bases from J, the junction kept 6 bases outside the gene matches. The germline V gene encodes CDR1 MGHDK and CDR2 SYGVNS.

The chain is built from TRBV2 and TRBJ1-5; D is uncertain. V was trimmed by 6 bases and J by 12 bases, leaving 9 bases between them. CDR1 and CDR2 (germline): SNHLY, FYNNEI. CDR3 length: 10 amino acids. The CDR3 reads CASSGTVQHF. The CDR3 coding sequence is TGTGCCAGCAGCGGAACGGTCCAGCATTTT.

The chain employs TRBV25-1 and TRBJ2-3, with no clear D. Per germline, CDR1 MGHDK and CDR2 SYGVNS. The length of the CDR3 is 16 residues. The ends were cut back, 2 bases at V and 0 bases at J, with 12 bases in the middle. The CDR3 sequence is CASSETTGTSTDTQYF. CDR3 coding DNA: TGTGCCAGCAGTGAAACGACTGGAACTAGCACAGATACGCAGTATTTT.

The V and J genes are TRBV10-2 and TRBJ2-6, with TRBD2 matching 9 bases. After removal of 3 bases from V and 2 bases from J, the junction contained 5 bases not matched to a gene. The CDR3 runs 17 residues. The germline CDR1 and CDR2 sequences are WSHSY and SAAADI. CDR3 in amino acids: CASSEGGRGAGANVLTF. The CDR3 DNA reads as TGCGCCAGCAGTGAAGGCGGGAGGGGGGCTGGGGCCAACGTCCTGACTTTC.

The chain links TRBV5-6 to TRBJ2-6; D may be TRBD1 (6 bases). Looked up from germline, CDR1 is SGHDT and CDR2 is YYEEEE. Trimming took off 6 bases at V and 1 base at J, with 11 bases between the two ends. CDR3 length: 15 amino acids. CDR3 sequence reads: CASNFRGSGANVLTF. For the CDR3, the DNA is TGTGCCAGCAACTTCAGGGGTTCTGGGGCCAACGTCCTGACTTTC.

The chain combines TRBV19 with TRBJ1-2, with D tentatively TRBD1 (6 bases). The V gene lost 5 bases and the J gene lost 3 bases, with 16 bases spanning the gap. The CDR3 runs 15 residues. Germline CDR1 is LNHDA and CDR2 is SQIVND (reference sequence). CDR3 in amino acids: CASSATGYRDYGYTF. DNA for the CDR3: TGTGCCAGTAGTGCAACAGGGTACAGGGACTATGGCTACACCTTC.

The J gene is TRBJ1-1, the V gene TRBV30, with 8 bases aligning to TRBD1. Germline CDR1 and CDR2: GTSNPN and SVGIG (reference sequence). V lost 2 bases and J lost 3; bases outside the gene matches: 8. This CDR3 comprises 15 residues. DNA for the CDR3: TGTGCCTGGAGTTTGGACAGGGCGGGTGACACTGAAGCTTTCTTT. It translates to CAWSLDRAGDTEAFF.

This clone was recorded at least ten times. This sequence joins TRBV7-2 and TRBJ1-5; D remains ambiguous. V shed 3 bases and J shed 7 bases, with 10 bases lying between them. This CDR3 spans 13 amino acids. The germline V gene has CDR1 SGHTA and CDR2 FQGNSA. The DNA of the CDR3 is TGTGCCAGCAGCTTTGAGAAGCTACAGCCCCAGCATTTT. As protein: CASSFEKLQPQHF.

This clone appeared a single time. The CDR3 coding sequence is TGCGCCAGCAGTCCGGCCGGAGCAATCTACTCCTACGAGCAGTACTTC. It yields the protein CASSPAGAIYSYEQYF. The V gene is TRBV5-1, the J gene TRBJ2-7; unclear D gene. The CDR3 is made up of 16 amino acids. Trimming cost V 5 bases and J 0 bases, with 18 bases left between them. Germline assignment: CDR1 SGHRS and CDR2 YFSETQ.

The V and J genes are TRBV29-1 and TRBJ2-2; no firm D call. Between the trimmed V and J ends, which lost 6 bases and 5 bases, there was a span of 1 base. This CDR3 region has 9 residues. CDR1 and CDR2 from the germline V gene are SQVTM and ANQGSEA. The CDR3 DNA reads TGCAGCGTGACCGGGGAGCTGTTTTTT. Translated: CSVTGELFF.

In this sample, this clone turned up once. The CDR3 DNA reads as TGTGCCAGCTCACCACAGGGGTCGACCTACGAGCAGTACTTC. It yields the protein CASSPQGSTYEQYF. The rearrangement links TRBV18 to TRBJ2-7, with D perhaps matching TRBD1 (5 bases). The germline gives CDR1 KGHSH, CDR2 LQKENI. CDR3 size: 14 residues. Between the trimmed V and J ends, which lost 1 base and 2 bases, there was a span of 9 bases.

This clone was seen once. J is TRBJ2-3 and V is TRBV27, with D maybe TRBD1 (6 bases). Germline CDR1 MNHEY, CDR2 SMNVEV (reference sequence). This CDR3 has 17 amino acids. Trimming stripped 3 bases from V and 3 bases from J, with 19 bases between. CDR3 sequence reads: CASSFIPAGAGTDTQYF. The CDR3 region has the DNA TGTGCCAGCAGTTTCATTCCGGCAGGGGCTGGGACAGATACGCAGTATTTT.

This chain joins TRBV28 and TRBJ1-1; TRBD1 might be the D (6 bases). The CDR3 loop spans 14 amino acids. The germline gives CDR1 MDHEN, CDR2 SYDVKM. V lost 8 bases and J 4 bases, leaving 17 bases between the germline ends. CDR3 loop: CASQSGGASTEAFF. The CDR3 DNA reads as TGTGCCAGCCAATCGGGGGGCGCGAGCACTGAAGCTTTCTTT.

The chain links TRBV6-5 to TRBJ1-5; 9 bases match TRBD1. Looked up from germline, CDR1 is MNHEY and CDR2 is SVGAGI. After removal of 6 bases from V and 0 bases from J, the junction contained 3 bases not matched to a gene. This CDR3 comprises 15 residues. The CDR3 sequence: CASRDRGYSNQPQHF. CDR3 nucleotides: TGTGCCAGCAGGGACAGGGGTTATAGCAATCAGCCCCAGCATTTT.

This sequence joins TRBV7-9 and TRBJ1-1, with D maybe TRBD1 (5 bases). Germline loops: CDR1 SEHNR, CDR2 FQNEAQ (reference sequence). The CDR3 sequence is 13 residues long. V lost 7 bases and J 10 bases, leaving 19 bases between the germline ends. CDR3 residues: CASTKGAPSSAFF. CDR3 in DNA: TGTGCCAGCACTAAAGGGGCCCCGAGTTCAGCTTTCTTT.

The chain is built from TRBV30 and TRBJ2-5, with D tentatively TRBD2 (5 bases). The CDR3 consists of 13 residues. Germline lookup yields CDR1 GTSNPN and CDR2 SVGIG (reference sequence). Trimming removed 2 bases from V and 4 bases from J, with 11 bases in between. The CDR3 sequence is CAWSWTARETQYF. The DNA for the CDR3 is TGTGCCTGGAGTTGGACTGCTCGAGAGACCCAGTACTTC.

V is TRBV2 and J is TRBJ2-5; tentative D call: TRBD2 (6 bases). The germline V gene encodes CDR1 SNHLY and CDR2 FYNNEI. The CDR3 runs 13 residues. Trimming shortened V by 3 bases and J by 5 bases, and 10 bases separated the two germline ends. Written as DNA, the CDR3 is TGTGCCAGCAGTGACCCGGGAGCTGAGACCCAGTACTTC. It codes for CASSDPGAETQYF. The complete variable domain, with remaining parts taken from reference TRBV2 and TRBJ2-5, reads EPEVTQTPSHQVTQMGQEVILRCVPISNHLYFYWYRQILGQKVEFLVSFYNNEISEKSEIFDDQFSVERPDGSNFTLKIRSTKLEDSAMYFCASSDPGAETQYFGPGTRLLVL.

The CDR3 region has the DNA TGTGCCAGTAGTATCAGCAGGGTTGAAGCTTTCTTT. Translating it yields CASSISRVEAFF. V is TRBV19 and J is TRBJ1-1; perhaps TRBD1 as D (5 bases). The germline gives CDR1 LNHDA, CDR2 SQIVND (reference sequence). Deletions cut 3 bases from V and 7 bases from J, with 9 bases between. The CDR3 is 12 residues long.

Points on this clone: A junction end diverges from the germline sequence, so it may reflect a read error. The chain employs TRBV6-1 and TRBJ2-7, with D perhaps TRBD1 (6 bases). The CDR3 has 16 amino acids. Germline V lookup: CDR1 MNHNS, CDR2 SASEGT. DNA for the CDR3: TGTGCCAGCAGCGAAGCCGGAAGGGGGAAGGGTCTCGAGCAGTACTTC. It yields the protein CASSEAGRGKGLEQYF.

V and J are TRBV14 and TRBJ1-1; D unresolved. This CDR3 contains 11 residues. Trimming took 2 bases from V and 8 from J, leaving 6 bases between them. CDR1 is SGHDN, CDR2 FVKESK, per germline. For the CDR3, the DNA is TGTGCCAGCAGCCAATCACAGGAAGCTTTCTTT. The encoded protein is CASSQSQEAFF.

The chain combines TRBV19 with TRBJ1-5; TRBD1 is a possible D gene (6 bases). Trimming removed 3 bases from V and 4 bases from J, with 10 bases in between. This CDR3 has 14 amino acids. Germline loops: CDR1 LNHDA, CDR2 SQIVND (reference sequence). The DNA of the CDR3 is TGTGCCAGTAGTATTTGGGGGGCGAATCAGCCCCAGCATTTT. Encoded protein: CASSIWGANQPQHF.

The V and J genes are TRBV27 and TRBJ1-2, with 7 positions matching TRBD1. The junction had 9 bases not matched to a gene; V was cut back by 4 bases and J by 7 bases. This CDR3 region has 14 residues. Germline CDR1 MNHEY, CDR2 SMNVEV (reference sequence). The CDR3 nucleotides are TGTGCCAGCAGTTCCCTACAGGGGATCCCTGGCTACACCTTC. Protein product: CASSSLQGIPGYTF.

This clone was seen once. The genes are TRBV10-1 and TRBJ2-3; perhaps TRBD2 as D (6 bases). The CDR3 covers 14 residues. Between the trimmed V and J ends, which lost 5 bases and 1 base, there was a span of 10 bases. CDR1 and CDR2 (germline): WNHNN, SYGVQD (reference sequence). The CDR3: CASSKSGRTDTQYF. In nucleotides, the CDR3 is TGCGCCAGCAGTAAGAGCGGGCGCACAGATACGCAGTATTTT.

CDR3 nucleotides: TGTGCCAGCAGCCAGCACCCGGCGTTTCTCCTCCACTTT. Its translation: CASSQHPAFLLHF. The chain is built from TRBV11-2 and TRBJ1-6; D not resolved. The V gene lost 5 bases and the J gene lost 15 bases, with 17 bases spanning the gap. Germline V gene lookup returns CDR1 SGHAT and CDR2 FQNNGV. The CDR3 totals 13 residues.

J is TRBJ1-2 and V is TRBV27; a possible D gene is TRBD1 (5 bases). V lost 6 bases and J lost 4, with 21 bases in between. Germline V gives CDR1 MNHEY, CDR2 SMNVEV (reference sequence). There are 16 residues in the CDR3. In nucleotides, the CDR3 is TGTGCCAGCAGGCCGCGGGACGCGGGTCCGCGCTATGGCTACACCTTC. This gives the protein CASRPRDAGPRYGYTF.

V usage is TRBV28 and J usage is TRBJ2-3, with TRBD1 identical over 9 bases. Germline-derived CDR1 and CDR2 are MDHEN and SYDVKM. The V and J ends lost 6 bases and 4 bases, in that order; junction bases with no gene match: 5. This CDR3 is 14 amino acids long. CDR3 in DNA: TGTGCCAGCAGCCGACAGGGGGGTGCAGATACGCAGTATTTT. This sequence encodes CASSRQGGADTQYF.